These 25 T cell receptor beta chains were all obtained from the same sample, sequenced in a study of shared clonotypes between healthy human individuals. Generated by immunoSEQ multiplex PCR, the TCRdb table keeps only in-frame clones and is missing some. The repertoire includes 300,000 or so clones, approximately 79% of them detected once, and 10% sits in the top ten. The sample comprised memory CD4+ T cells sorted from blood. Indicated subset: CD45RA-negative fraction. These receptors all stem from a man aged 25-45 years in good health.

For the CDR3, the DNA is TGTGCCAGCAGTGACACCAGCCCGGTTTCGGACATTACCTACAATGAGCAGTTCTTC. Translated, it gives CASSDTSPVSDITYNEQFF. The chain recombines TRBV2 with TRBJ2-1; weak D call: TRBD1 (5 bases). CDR1 is SNHLY, CDR2 FYNNEI, per germline. V lost 3 bases and J lost 2, with 23 bases in between. This CDR3 has 19 residues.

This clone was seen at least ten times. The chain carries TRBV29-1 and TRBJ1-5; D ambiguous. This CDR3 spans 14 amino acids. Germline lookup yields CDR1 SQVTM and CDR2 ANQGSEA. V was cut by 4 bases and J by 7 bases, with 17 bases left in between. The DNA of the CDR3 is TGCAGCGTTGGTTTGGGAGCGGCTGGGCAGCCCCAGCATTTT. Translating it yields CSVGLGAAGQPQHF.

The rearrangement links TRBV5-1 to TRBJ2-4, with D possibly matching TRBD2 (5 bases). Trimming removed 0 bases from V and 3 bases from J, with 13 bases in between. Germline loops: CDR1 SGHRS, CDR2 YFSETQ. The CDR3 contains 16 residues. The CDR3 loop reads CASSLDAGSVKNIQYF. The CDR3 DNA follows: TGCGCCAGCAGCTTGGATGCGGGTTCGGTCAAAAACATTCAGTACTTC.

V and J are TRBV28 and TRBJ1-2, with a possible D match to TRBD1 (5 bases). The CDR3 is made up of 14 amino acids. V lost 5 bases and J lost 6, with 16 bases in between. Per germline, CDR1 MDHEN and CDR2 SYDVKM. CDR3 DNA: TGTGCCAGCAGTCTCGGGGGGAATACTAATGGCTACACCTTC. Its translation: CASSLGGNTNGYTF.

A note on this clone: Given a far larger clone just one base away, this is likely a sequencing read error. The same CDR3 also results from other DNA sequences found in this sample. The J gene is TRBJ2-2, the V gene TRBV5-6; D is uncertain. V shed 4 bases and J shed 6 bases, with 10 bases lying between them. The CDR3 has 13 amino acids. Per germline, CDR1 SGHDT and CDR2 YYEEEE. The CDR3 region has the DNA TGTGCCAGCAGCGTTACGTTACCCGGGGAGCTGTTTTTT. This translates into CASSVTLPGELFF.

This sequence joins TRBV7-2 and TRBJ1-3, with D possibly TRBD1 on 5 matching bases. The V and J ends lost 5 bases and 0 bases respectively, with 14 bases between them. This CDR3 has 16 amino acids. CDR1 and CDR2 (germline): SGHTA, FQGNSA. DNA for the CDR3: TGTGCCAGCAGCGGGCTAGGGGATTACTCTGGAAACACCATATATTTT. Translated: CASSGLGDYSGNTIYF.

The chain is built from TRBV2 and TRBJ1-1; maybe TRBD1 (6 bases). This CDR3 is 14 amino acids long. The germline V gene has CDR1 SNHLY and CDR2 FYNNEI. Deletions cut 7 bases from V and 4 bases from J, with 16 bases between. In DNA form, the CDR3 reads TGTGCCAGCACCCTCGGGGGGCCTTTCACTGAAGCTTTCTTT. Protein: CASTLGGPFTEAFF.

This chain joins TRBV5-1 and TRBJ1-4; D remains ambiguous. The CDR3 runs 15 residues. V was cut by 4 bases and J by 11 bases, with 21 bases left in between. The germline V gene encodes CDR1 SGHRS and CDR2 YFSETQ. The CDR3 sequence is CASSRLAGSEGKLFF. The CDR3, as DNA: TGCGCCAGCAGCCGCCTCGCGGGGTCGGAAGGTAAACTGTTTTTT.

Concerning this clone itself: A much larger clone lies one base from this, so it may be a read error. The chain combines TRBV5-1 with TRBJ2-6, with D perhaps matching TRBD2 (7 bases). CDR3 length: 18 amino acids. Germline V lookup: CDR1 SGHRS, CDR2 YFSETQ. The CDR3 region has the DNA TGCGCCAGCAGCTCTCCGCGAATGGGGGCTGCGGGGGCCAACGTCCCGACTTTC. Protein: CASSSPRMGAAGANVPTF.

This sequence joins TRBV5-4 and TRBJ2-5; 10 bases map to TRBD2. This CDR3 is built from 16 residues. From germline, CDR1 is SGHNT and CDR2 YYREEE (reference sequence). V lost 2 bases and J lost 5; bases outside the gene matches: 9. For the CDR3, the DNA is TGTGCCAGCAGCTTAAGCGGGAGGGCAAACTTGGAGACCCAGTACTTC. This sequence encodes CASSLSGRANLETQYF.

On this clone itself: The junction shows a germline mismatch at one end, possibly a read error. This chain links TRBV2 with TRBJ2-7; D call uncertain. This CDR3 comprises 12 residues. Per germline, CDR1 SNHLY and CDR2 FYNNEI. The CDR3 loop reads CASNEATYEQYF. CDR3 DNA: TGTGCCAGCAATGAAGCAACCTACGAGCAGTACTTC.

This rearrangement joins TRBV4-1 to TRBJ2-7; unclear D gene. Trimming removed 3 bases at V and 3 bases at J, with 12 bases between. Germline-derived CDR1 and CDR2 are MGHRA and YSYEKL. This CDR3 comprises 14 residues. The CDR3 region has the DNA TGCGCCAGCAGCCACGTTGGGAACCTCTACGAGCAGTACTTC. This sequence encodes CASSHVGNLYEQYF.

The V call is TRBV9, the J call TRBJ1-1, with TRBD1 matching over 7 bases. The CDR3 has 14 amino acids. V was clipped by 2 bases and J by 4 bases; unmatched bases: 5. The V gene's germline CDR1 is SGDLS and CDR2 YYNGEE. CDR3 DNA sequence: TGTGCCAGCAGCGTCGGAGGGACAGCCACTGAAGCTTTCTTT. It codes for CASSVGGTATEAFF.

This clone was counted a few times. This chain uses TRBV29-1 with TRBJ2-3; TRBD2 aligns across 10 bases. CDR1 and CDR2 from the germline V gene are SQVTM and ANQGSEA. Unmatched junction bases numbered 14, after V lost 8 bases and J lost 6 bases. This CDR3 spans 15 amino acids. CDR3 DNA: TGCAGCTTTGGGGGACCTGGACTAGCGGCCGATACGCAGTATTTT. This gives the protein CSFGGPGLAADTQYF.

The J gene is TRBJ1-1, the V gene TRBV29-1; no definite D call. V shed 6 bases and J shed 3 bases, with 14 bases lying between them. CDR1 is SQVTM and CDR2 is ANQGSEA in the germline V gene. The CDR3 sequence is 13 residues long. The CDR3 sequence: CSVRTQRDTEAFF. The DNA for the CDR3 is TGCAGCGTCCGTACCCAACGGGACACTGAAGCTTTCTTT.

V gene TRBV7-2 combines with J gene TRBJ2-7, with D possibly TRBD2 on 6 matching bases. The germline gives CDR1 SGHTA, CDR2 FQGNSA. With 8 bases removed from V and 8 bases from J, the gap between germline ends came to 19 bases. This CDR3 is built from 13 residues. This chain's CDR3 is CASSRDGRGKQYF. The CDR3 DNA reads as TGTGCCAGCTCCAGGGACGGACGGGGGAAGCAGTACTTC.

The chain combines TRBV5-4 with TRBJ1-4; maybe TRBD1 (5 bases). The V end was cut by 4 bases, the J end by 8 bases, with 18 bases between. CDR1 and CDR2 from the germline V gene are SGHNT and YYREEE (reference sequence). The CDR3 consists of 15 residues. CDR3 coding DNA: TGTGCCAGCAGCAGGGCCGGGGGTCGAGAGGAAAAACTGTTTTTT. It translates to CASSRAGGREEKLFF.

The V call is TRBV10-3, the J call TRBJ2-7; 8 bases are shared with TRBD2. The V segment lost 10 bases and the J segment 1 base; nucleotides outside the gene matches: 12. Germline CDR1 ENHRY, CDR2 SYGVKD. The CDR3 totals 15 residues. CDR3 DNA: TGTGCCACGGCGCATAGCGGGGCCCAATCCTACGAGCAGTACTTC. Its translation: CATAHSGAQSYEQYF.

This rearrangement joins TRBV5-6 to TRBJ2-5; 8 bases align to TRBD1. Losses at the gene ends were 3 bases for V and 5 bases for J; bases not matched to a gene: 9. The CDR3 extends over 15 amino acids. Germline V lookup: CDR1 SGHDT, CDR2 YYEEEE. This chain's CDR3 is CASSSRQGWGETQYF. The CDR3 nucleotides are TGTGCCAGCAGCTCCCGACAGGGGTGGGGGGAGACCCAGTACTTC.

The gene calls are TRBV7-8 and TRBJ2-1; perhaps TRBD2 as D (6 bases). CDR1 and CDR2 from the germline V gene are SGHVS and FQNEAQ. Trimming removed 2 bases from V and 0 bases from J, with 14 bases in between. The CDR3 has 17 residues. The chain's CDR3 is CASSLLPAGSSYNEQFF. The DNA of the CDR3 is TGTGCCAGCAGCTTATTACCAGCGGGCAGCTCCTACAATGAGCAGTTCTTC. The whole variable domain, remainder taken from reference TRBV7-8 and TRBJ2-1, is GAGVSQSPRYKVAKRGQDVALRCDPISGHVSLFWYQQALGQGPEFLTYFQNEAQLDKSGLPSDRFFAERPEGSVSTLKIQRTQQEDSAVYLCASSLLPAGSSYNEQFFGPGTRLTVL.

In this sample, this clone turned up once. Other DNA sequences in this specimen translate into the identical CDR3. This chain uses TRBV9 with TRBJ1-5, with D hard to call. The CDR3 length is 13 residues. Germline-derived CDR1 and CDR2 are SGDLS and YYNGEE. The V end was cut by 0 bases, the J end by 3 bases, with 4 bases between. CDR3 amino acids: CASSVGFNQPQHF. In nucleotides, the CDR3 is TGTGCCAGCAGCGTAGGGTTCAATCAGCCCCAGCATTTT.

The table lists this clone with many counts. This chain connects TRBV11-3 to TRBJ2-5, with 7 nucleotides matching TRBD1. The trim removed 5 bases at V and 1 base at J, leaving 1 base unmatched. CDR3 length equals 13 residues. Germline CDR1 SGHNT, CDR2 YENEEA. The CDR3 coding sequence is TGTGCCAGCAGCCGGGACAGCCAAGAGACCCAGTACTTC. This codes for CASSRDSQETQYF.

The CDR3 bases are TGTGCCAGTCTAGGGTGGTCAACTAATGAAAAACTGTTTTTT. Protein sequence: CASLGWSTNEKLFF. The V and J genes are TRBV28 and TRBJ1-4; D gene ambiguous. CDR1 and CDR2 from the germline V gene are MDHEN and SYDVKM. V was pared by 9 bases and J by 0 bases, with 11 bases between. The CDR3 contains 14 residues.

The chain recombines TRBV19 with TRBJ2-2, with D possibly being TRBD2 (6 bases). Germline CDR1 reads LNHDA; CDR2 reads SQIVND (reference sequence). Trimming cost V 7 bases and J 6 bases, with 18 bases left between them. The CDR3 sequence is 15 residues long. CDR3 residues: CASIFFGGGAGELFF. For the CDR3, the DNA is TGTGCCAGTATTTTCTTCGGGGGTGGAGCCGGGGAGCTGTTTTTT.

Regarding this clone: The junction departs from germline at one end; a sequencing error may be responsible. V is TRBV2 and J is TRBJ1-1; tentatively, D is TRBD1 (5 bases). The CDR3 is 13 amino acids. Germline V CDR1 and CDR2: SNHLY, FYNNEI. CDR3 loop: CASSEVTGTGAFF. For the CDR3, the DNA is TGTGCCAGCAGTGAGGTGACTGGGACTGGAGCTTTCTTT. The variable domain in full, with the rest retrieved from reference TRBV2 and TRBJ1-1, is EPEVTQTPSHQVTQMGQEVILRCVPISNHLYFYWYRQILGQKVEFLVSFYNNEISEKSEIFDDQFSVERPDGSNFTLKIRSTKLEDSAMYFCASSEVTGTGAFFGQGTRLTVV.